This T cell receptor beta chain is drawn from a study of early T cells in non-severe SARS-CoV-2 infection. The overall study: The chains were unpaired, and the sequenced material was bulk RNA from unsorted whole blood. Points from the study as a whole: The matching step, a VDJdb search, favored anti-spike CD8 responses and missed private and CD4 specificities.

Ten or more counts support this clonotype. Its antigen is unidentified. Unique molecular identifiers were attached to individual cDNA molecules. Each CDR3 protein gets one entry after TCRdb re-called the 5' RACE reads with MiXCR. The sample includes 25,000 to 35,000 distinct CDR3 sequences, under 7.5% of them seen just once. The TCR was taken from an adult who was a healthcare worker with PCR-confirmed SARS-CoV-2 infection or an uninfected control (not recorded which). The sequencing input was whole blood.

The CDR3 bases are TGTGCCAGCAGTTACGGGGGCTCCTACAATGAGCAGTTCTTC. Encoded protein: CASSYGGSYNEQFF. The rearrangement uses TRBV6-5 and TRBJ2-1; either TRBD1 or TRBD2 may supply D (5 bases each). This CDR3 has 14 residues. Germline V gene lookup returns CDR1 MNHEY and CDR2 SVGAGI. V lost 2 bases and J lost 0, with 5 bases in between.